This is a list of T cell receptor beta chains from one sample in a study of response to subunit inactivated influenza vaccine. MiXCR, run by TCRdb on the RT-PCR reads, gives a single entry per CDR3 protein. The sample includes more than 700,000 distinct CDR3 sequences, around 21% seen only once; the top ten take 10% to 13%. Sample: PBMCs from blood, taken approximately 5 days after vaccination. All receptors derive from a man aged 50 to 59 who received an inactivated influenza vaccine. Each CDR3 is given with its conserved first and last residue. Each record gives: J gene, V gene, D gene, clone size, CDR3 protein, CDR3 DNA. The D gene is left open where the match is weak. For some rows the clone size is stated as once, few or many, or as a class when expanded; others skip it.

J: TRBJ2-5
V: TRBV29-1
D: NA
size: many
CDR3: CSGHGNPGLDQETQYF
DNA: TGCAGCGGCCACGGCAATCCGGGCCTTGACCAAGAGACCCAGTACTTC

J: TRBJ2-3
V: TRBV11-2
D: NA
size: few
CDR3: CASSLETYVSTDTQYF
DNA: TGTGCCAGCAGCTTAGAAACCTACGTTAGCACAGATACGCAGTATTTT

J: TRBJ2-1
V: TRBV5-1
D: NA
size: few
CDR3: CASTPRWVGAYNEQFF
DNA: TGCGCCAGCACCCCCCGGTGGGTCGGGGCATACAATGAGCAGTTCTTC

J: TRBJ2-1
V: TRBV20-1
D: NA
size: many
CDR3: CSAKTPAGSNEQFF
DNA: TGCAGTGCTAAGACGCCCGCGGGGAGCAATGAGCAGTTCTTC

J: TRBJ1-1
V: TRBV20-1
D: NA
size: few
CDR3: CSAGLPDLSGIVRTEAFF
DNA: TGCAGTGCCGGACTTCCGGACCTTTCAGGGATAGTAAGGACTGAAGCTTTCTTT

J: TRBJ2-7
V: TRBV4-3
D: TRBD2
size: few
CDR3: CASSAIAGGYEQYF
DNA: TGCGCCAGCAGCGCCATAGCGGGCGGATACGAGCAGTACTTC

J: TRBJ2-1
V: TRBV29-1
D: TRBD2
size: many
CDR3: CSDGTSEFF
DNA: TGCAGCGACGGGACTAGCGAGTTCTTC

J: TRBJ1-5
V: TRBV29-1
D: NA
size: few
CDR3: CSTKSPNQPQHF
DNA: TGCAGCACTAAGAGCCCAAATCAGCCCCAGCATTTT

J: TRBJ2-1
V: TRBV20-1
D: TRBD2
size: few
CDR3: CSALSLAGSSYNEQFF
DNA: TGCAGTGCCCTCTCTTTAGCGGGGTCCTCCTACAATGAGCAGTTCTTC

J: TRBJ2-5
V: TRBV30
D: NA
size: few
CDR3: CAWSPGSTFQETQYF
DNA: TGTGCCTGGAGTCCCGGATCTACTTTTCAAGAGACCCAGTACTTC

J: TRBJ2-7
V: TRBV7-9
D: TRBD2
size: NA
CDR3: CASRSTGTSGGTYEQYF
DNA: TGTGCCAGCAGATCCACCGGGACTAGCGGGGGAACCTACGAGCAGTACTTC

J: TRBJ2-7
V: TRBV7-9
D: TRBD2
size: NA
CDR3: CASSSTSGRLYEQYF
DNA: TGTGCCAGCAGCTCGACTAGCGGGAGACTCTACGAGCAGTACTTC

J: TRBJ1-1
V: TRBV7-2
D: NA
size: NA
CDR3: CASSPFRDKNTEAFF
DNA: TGTGCCAGCAGCCCATTTCGGGACAAGAACACTGAAGCTTTCTTT

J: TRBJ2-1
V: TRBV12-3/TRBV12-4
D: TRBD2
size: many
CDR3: CASRHSGLAGGGEQFF
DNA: TGTGCCAGCAGGCATTCAGGACTAGCGGGAGGAGGCGAGCAGTTCTTC

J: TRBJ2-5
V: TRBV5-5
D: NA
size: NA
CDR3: CASSLVLGGWETQYF
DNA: TGTGCCAGCAGCTTGGTCTTAGGGGGATGGGAGACCCAGTACTTC

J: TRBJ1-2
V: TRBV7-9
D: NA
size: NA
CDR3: CASSLDPGSYTF
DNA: TGTGCCAGCAGCTTAGATCCCGGGAGCTACACCTTC

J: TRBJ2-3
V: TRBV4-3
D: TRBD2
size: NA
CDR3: CASSQGSVLAGELGTQYF
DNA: TGCGCCAGCAGCCAAGGATCAGTACTAGCGGGGGAGTTAGGTACGCAGTATTTT

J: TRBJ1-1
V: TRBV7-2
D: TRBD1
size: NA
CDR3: CASRFDRGTEAFF
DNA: TGTGCCAGCAGGTTCGACAGGGGCACTGAAGCTTTCTTT

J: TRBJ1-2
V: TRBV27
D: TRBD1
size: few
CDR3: CASSARTGILTFGYTF
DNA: TGTGCCAGCAGTGCTCGGACAGGGATCCTCACTTTTGGCTACACCTTC

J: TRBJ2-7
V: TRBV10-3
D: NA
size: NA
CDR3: CATGFISYEQYF
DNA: TGTGCCACCGGGTTCATCTCCTACGAGCAGTACTTC

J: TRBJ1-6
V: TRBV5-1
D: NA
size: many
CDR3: CASSSDGSSYNSPLHF
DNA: TGCGCCAGCAGCTCCGACGGGAGCTCCTATAATTCACCCCTCCACTTT

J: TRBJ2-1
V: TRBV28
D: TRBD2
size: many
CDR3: CATEPAGEGNEQFF
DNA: TGTGCCACCGAGCCAGCGGGAGAGGGCAATGAGCAGTTCTTC

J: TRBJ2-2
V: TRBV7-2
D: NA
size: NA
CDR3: CASSLTAGNTGELFF
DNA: TGTGCCAGCAGCTTAACAGCCGGGAACACCGGGGAGCTGTTTTTT

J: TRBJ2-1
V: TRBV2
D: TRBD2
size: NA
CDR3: CASSAGTSFNEQFF
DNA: TGTGCCAGCAGTGCCGGGACTAGCTTCAATGAGCAGTTCTTC

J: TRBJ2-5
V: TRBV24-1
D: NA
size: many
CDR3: CATSDLSEETQYF
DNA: TGTGCCACCAGTGATTTGTCAGAAGAGACCCAGTACTTC

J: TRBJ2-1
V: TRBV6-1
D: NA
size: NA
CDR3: CASKEDRANNEQFF
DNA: TGTGCCAGCAAGGAGGACAGAGCAAACAATGAGCAGTTCTTC

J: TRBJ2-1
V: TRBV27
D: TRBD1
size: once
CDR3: CASQAQGRFGEQFF
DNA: TGTGCCAGTCAGGCACAGGGGCGGTTTGGTGAGCAGTTCTTC

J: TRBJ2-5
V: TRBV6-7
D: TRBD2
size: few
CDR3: CASSYPPDGSGVETQYF
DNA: TGTGCCAGCAGTTACCCACCCGACGGGAGCGGGGTTGAGACCCAGTACTTC

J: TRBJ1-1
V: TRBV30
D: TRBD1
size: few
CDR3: CAWNTGDYTEAFF
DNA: TGTGCCTGGAACACAGGGGATTACACTGAAGCTTTCTTT

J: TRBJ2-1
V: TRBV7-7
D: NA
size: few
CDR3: CASSPQGGLEQFF
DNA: TGTGCTAGCAGCCCCCAGGGGGGCCTTGAGCAGTTCTTC

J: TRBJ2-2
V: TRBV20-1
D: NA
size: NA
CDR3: CSARAQTNTGELFF
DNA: TGCAGTGCTAGAGCACAGACGAACACCGGGGAGCTGTTTTTT

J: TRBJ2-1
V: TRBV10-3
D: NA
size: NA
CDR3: CAISGSGGRSYNEQFF
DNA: TGTGCCATCTCCGGAAGTGGTGGTAGGTCCTACAATGAGCAGTTCTTC

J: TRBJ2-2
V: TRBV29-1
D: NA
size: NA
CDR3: CSVEGLPGGPNTGELFF
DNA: TGCAGCGTTGAAGGCCTACCCGGCGGGCCCAACACCGGGGAGCTGTTTTTT

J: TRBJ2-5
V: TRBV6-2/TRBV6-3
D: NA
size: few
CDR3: CASSYVSAGIQETQYF
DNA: TGTGCCAGCAGTTACGTTTCGGCAGGGATACAAGAGACCCAGTACTTC

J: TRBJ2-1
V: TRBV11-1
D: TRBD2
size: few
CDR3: CASSYGLAGGRSGYEQFF
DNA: TGTGCCAGCAGCTATGGACTAGCGGGGGGGCGTTCGGGGTATGAGCAGTTCTTC

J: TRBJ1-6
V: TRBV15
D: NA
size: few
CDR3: CATSRDPSGGRGSPLHF
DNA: TGTGCCACCAGCAGAGATCCAAGCGGGGGGCGCGGTTCACCCCTCCACTTT

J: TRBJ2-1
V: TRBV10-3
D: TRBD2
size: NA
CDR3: CAISGSSGYNEQFF
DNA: TGTGCCATCAGTGGGTCTAGCGGGTACAATGAGCAGTTCTTC

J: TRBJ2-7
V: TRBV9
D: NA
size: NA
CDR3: CASSVGGTMNNEQYF
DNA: TGTGCCAGCAGCGTAGGGGGGACAATGAACAACGAGCAGTACTTC

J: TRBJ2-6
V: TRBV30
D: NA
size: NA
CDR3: CAWRGGANVLTF
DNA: TGTGCCTGGAGAGGCGGGGCCAACGTCCTGACTTTC

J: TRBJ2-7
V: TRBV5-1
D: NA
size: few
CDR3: CASSLEPVSSYEQYF
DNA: TGCGCCAGCAGCTTGGAGCCAGTGAGCTCCTACGAGCAGTACTTC

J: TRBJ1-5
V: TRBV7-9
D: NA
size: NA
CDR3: CASSLGPGGSNQPQHF
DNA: TGTGCCAGCAGCTTAGGACCCGGCGGGAGCAATCAGCCCCAGCATTTT

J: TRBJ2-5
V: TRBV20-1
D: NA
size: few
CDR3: CSARISSVGETQYF
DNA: TGCAGTGCTAGGATCTCTAGCGTGGGGGAGACCCAGTACTTC

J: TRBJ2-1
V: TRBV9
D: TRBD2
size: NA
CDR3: CASSGPGLAMNEQFF
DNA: TGTGCCAGCAGCGGACCGGGACTAGCTATGAATGAGCAGTTCTTC

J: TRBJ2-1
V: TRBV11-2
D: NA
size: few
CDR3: CASSRTGSNEQFF
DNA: TGTGCCAGCTCCAGGACCGGAAGCAATGAGCAGTTCTTC

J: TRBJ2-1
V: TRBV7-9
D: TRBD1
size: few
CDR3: CASSSGQVTYNEQFF
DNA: TGTGCCAGCAGCTCAGGACAGGTTACCTACAATGAGCAGTTCTTC

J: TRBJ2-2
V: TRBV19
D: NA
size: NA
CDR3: CASMPIGRSGELFF
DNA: TGTGCCAGTATGCCGATAGGGCGGAGCGGGGAGCTGTTTTTT

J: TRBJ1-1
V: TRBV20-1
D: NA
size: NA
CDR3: CSATDHGGQTEAFF
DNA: TGCAGTGCTACCGACCACGGCGGACAGACTGAAGCTTTCTTT

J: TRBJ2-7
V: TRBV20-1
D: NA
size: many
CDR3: CSATPRGGAYEQYF
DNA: TGCAGTGCTACGCCCCGCGGCGGGGCCTACGAGCAGTACTTC

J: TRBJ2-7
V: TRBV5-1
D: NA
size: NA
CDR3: CASSAVGAYEQYF
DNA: TGCGCCAGCAGCGCGGTCGGGGCCTACGAGCAGTACTTC

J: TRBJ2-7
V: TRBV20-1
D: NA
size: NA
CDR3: CSAPLLAGAYEQYF
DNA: TGCAGTGCTCCGCTCCTGGCAGGAGCCTACGAGCAGTACTTC

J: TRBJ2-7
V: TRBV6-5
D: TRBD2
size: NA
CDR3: CATLLLAGVIYEQYF
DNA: TGTGCCACCCTGTTACTAGCGGGAGTAATCTACGAGCAGTACTTC

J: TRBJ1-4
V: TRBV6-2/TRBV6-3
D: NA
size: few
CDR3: CASSGRREKLFF
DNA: TGTGCCAGCAGTGGGCGGAGGGAAAAACTGTTTTTT

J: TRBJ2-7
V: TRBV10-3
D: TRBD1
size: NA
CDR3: CAISPRGLNEQYF
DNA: TGTGCCATCAGCCCCAGGGGGTTGAACGAGCAGTACTTC

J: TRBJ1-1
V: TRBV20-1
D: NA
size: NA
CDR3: CSAFGNTEAFF
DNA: TGCAGTGCTTTCGGGAACACTGAAGCTTTCTTT